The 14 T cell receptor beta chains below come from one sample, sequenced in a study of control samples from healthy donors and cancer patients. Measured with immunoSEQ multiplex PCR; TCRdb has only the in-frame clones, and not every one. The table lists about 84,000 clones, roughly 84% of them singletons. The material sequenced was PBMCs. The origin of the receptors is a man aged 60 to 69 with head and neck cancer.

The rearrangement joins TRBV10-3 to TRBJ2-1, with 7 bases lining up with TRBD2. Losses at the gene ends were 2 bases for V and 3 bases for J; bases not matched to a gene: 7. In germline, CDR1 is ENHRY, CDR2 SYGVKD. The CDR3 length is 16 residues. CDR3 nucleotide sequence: TGTGCCATCAGTGAGCGGGAGGCGTCTTACTACAATGAGCAGTTCTTC. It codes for CAISEREASYYNEQFF.

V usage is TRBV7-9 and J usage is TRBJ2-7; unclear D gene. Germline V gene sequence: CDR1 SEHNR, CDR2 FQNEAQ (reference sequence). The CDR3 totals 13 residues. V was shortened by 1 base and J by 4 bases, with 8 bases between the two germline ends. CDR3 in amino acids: CASSLDGIYEQYF. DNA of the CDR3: TGTGCCAGCAGCTTAGACGGAATATACGAGCAGTACTTC. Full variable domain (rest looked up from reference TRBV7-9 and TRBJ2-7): DTGVSQNPRHKITKRGQNVTFRCDPISEHNRLYWYRQTLGQGPEFLTYFQNEAQLEKSRLLSDRFSAERPKGSFSTLEIQRTEQGDSAMYLCASSLDGIYEQYFGPGTRLTVT.

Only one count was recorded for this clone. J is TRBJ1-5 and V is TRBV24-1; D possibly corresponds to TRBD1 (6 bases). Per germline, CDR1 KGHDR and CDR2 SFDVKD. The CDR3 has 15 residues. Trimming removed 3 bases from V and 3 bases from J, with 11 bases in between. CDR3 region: CATSDAGADNQPQHF. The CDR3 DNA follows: TGTGCCACCAGTGATGCAGGGGCGGACAATCAGCCCCAGCATTTT.

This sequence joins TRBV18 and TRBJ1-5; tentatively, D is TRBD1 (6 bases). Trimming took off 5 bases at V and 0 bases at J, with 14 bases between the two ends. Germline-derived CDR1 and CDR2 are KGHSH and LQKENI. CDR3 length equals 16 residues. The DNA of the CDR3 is TGTGCCAGCTCAACAGGACAGTCAAATAGCAATCAGCCCCAGCATTTT. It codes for CASSTGQSNSNQPQHF.

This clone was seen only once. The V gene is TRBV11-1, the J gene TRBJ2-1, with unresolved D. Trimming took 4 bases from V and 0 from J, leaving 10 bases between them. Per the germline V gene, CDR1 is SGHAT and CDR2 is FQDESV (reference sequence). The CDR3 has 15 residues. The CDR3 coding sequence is TGTGCCAGCAGCTCGACCCGGAGCTCCTACAATGAGCAGTTCTTC. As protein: CASSSTRSSYNEQFF.

The CDR3 DNA is TGTGCCTGGAGACGGAAAGGCCCCTACGAGCAGTACTTC. As protein: CAWRRKGPYEQYF. The chain is built from TRBV30 and TRBJ2-7, with no clear D. The CDR3 runs to 13 residues. V gave up 3 bases and J gave up 2 bases, with 11 bases separating them. Germline CDR1 and CDR2: GTSNPN and SVGIG (reference sequence).

The CDR3 coding sequence is TGTGCCAGCTCACCGGAACCAGGGGGAAACACCGGGGAGCTGTTTTTT. Its translation is CASSPEPGGNTGELFF. The rearrangement joins TRBV18 to TRBJ2-2; 7 bases fit TRBD1. After removal of 3 bases from V and 2 bases from J, the junction contained 6 bases not matched to a gene. Germline CDR1 KGHSH, CDR2 LQKENI. The CDR3 is made up of 16 amino acids.

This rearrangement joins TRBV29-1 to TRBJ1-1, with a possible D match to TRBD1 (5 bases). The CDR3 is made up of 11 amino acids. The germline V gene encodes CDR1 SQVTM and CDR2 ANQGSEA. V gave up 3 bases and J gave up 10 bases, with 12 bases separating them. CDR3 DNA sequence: TGCAGCGTTGACAGGGATTCGGGAGCTTTCTTT. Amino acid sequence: CSVDRDSGAFF.

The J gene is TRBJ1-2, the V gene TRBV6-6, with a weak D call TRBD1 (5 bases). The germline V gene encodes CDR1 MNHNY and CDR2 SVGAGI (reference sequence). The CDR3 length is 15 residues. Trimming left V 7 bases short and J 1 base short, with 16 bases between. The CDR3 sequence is CASIPGAGLNYGYTF. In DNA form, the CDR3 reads TGTGCCAGCATCCCCGGGGCAGGGCTTAACTATGGCTACACCTTC.

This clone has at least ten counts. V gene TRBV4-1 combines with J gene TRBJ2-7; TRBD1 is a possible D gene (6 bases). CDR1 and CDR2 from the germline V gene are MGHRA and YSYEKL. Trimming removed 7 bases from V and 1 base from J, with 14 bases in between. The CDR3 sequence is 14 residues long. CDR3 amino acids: CASTTYRDSYEQYF. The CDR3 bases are TGCGCCAGCACTACGTACAGGGATTCCTACGAGCAGTACTTC.

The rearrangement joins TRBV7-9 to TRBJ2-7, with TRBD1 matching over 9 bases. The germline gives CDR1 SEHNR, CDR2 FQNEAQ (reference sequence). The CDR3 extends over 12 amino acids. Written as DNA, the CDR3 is TGTGCTTTGGTGACAGGGGGTTACGAGCAGTACTTC. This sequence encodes CALVTGGYEQYF.

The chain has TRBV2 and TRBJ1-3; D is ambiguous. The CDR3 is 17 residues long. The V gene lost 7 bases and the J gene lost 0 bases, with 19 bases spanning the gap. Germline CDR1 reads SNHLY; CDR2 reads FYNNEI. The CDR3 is CASNPSPGRFSGNTIYF. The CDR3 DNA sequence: TGTGCCAGCAATCCGTCACCAGGACGATTCTCTGGAAACACCATATATTTT.

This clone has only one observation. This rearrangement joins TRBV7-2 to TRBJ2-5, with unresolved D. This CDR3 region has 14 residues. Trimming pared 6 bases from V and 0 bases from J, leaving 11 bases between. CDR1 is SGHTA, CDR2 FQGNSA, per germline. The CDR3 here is CASRYWVYQETQYF. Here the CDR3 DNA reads TGTGCCAGCAGGTACTGGGTGTACCAAGAGACCCAGTACTTC.

CDR3 nucleotides: TGTGCCAGCAGCTCCCGGCGGTGGCGGGAGAAAGAGACCCAGTACTTC. Translation gives CASSSRRWREKETQYF. The rearrangement links TRBV5-4 to TRBJ2-5, with TRBD2 identical over 7 bases. Looked up from germline, CDR1 is SGHNT and CDR2 is YYREEE (reference sequence). The J segment lost 3 bases and the V segment lost 3 bases, leaving 11 bases of the junction unmatched. CDR3 length equals 16 residues.